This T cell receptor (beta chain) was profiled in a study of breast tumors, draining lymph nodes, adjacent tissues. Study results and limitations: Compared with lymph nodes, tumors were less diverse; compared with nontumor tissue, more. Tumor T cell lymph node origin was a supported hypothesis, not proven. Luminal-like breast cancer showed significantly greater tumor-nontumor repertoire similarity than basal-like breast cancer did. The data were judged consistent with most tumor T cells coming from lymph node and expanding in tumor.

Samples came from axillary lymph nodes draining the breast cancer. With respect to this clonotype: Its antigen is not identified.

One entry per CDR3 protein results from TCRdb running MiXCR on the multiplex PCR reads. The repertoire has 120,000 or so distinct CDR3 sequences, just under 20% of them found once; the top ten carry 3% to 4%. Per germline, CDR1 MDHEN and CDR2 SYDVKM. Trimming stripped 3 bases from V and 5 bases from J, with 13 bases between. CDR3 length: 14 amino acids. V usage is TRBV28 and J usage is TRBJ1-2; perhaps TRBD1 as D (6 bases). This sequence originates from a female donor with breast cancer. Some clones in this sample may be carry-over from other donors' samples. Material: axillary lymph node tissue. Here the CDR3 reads CASSFLGGLYGYTF. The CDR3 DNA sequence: TGTGCCAGCAGTTTTCTGGGGGGGCTTTATGGCTACACCTTC.